Presented here are 24 T cell receptor beta chains from one specimen sequenced in a study of vaccination and CD4 T cells after COVID-19. Antigens of these TCRs are unknown. Treatment described: approximately nine-day PBMC culture with coronavirus spike peptide pools or control peptides (ViraFEST assay). The Oncomine TCR Beta short-read assay generated sequence data from the DNA of cultured CD4+ T cells. TCRdb called the PCR reads again in MiXCR, with one record for every CDR3 protein. Of about 14,000 distinct CDR3 sequences listed, more than 45% are singletons. The sample taken for sequencing was CD4+ T cells from blood, cultured in vitro. The receptors come from a human donor who had recovered from COVID-19.

Concerning this clonotype: One base away lies a much larger clone, so this may be a sequencing read error. The V and J genes are TRBV7-9 and TRBJ1-6; the D gene is possibly TRBD1 (6 bases). The CDR3 runs 15 residues. V was pared by 4 bases and J by 6 bases, with 13 bases between. The germline gives CDR1 SEHNR, CDR2 FQNEAQ (reference sequence). Written as DNA, the CDR3 is TGTGCCAGCAGCTGGAGGGGCAGGGGTAATTCACCCCTCCACTTT. Encoded protein: CASSWRGRGNSPLHF.

The genes are TRBV28 and TRBJ1-5, with TRBD1 as a possible D gene (5 bases). V lost 9 bases and J lost 4, with 16 bases in between. The CDR3 loop spans 14 amino acids. The germline V gene has CDR1 MDHEN and CDR2 SYDVKM. The CDR3 DNA follows: TGTGCCAGTCAGGGATCCCCCTCGAATCAGCCCCAGCATTTT. Translating it yields CASQGSPSNQPQHF.

This chain links TRBV20-1 with TRBJ2-3, with D maybe TRBD1 (6 bases). Germline V gene lookup returns CDR1 DFQATT and CDR2 SNEGSKA (reference sequence). V was pared by 5 bases and J by 2 bases, with 17 bases between. The CDR3 has 15 amino acids. For the CDR3, the DNA is TGCAGTGCTTACCCGGGACACTTTTTCACAGATACGCAGTATTTT. This encodes CSAYPGHFFTDTQYF.

The chain uses TRBV19 and TRBJ2-7, with 8 bases aligning to TRBD1. V dropped 4 bases and J dropped 1; count of bases not matched to a gene: 6. Germline loops: CDR1 LNHDA, CDR2 SQIVND (reference sequence). The CDR3 is made up of 15 amino acids. The CDR3 DNA is TGTGCCAGTAGTACTATAGGACAGGGATCCTACGAGCAGTACTTC. Amino acids: CASSTIGQGSYEQYF.

The chain joins TRBV7-9 to TRBJ2-4, with a possible D match to TRBD2 (6 bases). CDR1 SEHNR and CDR2 FQNEAQ come from the germline V gene (reference sequence). The CDR3 consists of 14 residues. Deletions cut 1 base from V and 4 bases from J, with 8 bases between. This chain's CDR3 is CASSLGGGKNIQYF. CDR3 nucleotide sequence: TGTGCCAGCAGCTTAGGTGGGGGGAAAAACATTCAGTACTTC.

This clonotype appeared a few times. This chain uses TRBV7-9 with TRBJ2-1; unclear D gene. Deletions cut 2 bases from V and 12 bases from J, with 11 bases between. The CDR3 sequence is 12 residues long. From germline, CDR1 is SEHNR and CDR2 FQNEAQ (reference sequence). This CDR3 is CASSLSGAGQFF. CDR3 DNA: TGTGCCAGCAGCTTATCTGGCGCTGGGCAGTTCTTC.

The gene calls are TRBV28 and TRBJ1-1; TRBD1 matches 8 bases. This CDR3 contains 18 residues. J lost 3 bases, V lost 5 bases, and 17 bases had no gene match. CDR1 and CDR2 (germline): MDHEN, SYDVKM. Written as DNA, the CDR3 is TGTGCCAGCAGTCCGCCGGGACAGGCCTCGCGGCGGGACACTGAAGCTTTCTTT. Its protein is CASSPPGQASRRDTEAFF.

This clonotype occurred a few times. The V call is TRBV20-1, the J call TRBJ2-7; TRBD2 might be the D (6 bases). V was cut by 4 bases and J by 1 base, with 14 bases left in between. The CDR3 length is 14 residues. CDR1 DFQATT and CDR2 SNEGSKA come from the germline V gene (reference sequence). The CDR3 here is CSATVADRSYEQYF. In DNA form, the CDR3 reads TGCAGTGCTACAGTAGCGGATCGGTCCTACGAGCAGTACTTC.

This clonotype is judged large (0.1 to 1%). V gene TRBV5-6 combines with J gene TRBJ1-1, with TRBD1 matching over 12 bases. The V gene's germline CDR1 is SGHDT and CDR2 YYEEEE. The CDR3 runs 15 residues. Trimming removed 2 bases from V and 4 bases from J; junction bases left unmatched: 3. This CDR3 reads CASSFRDRGLTEAFF. The CDR3, as DNA: TGTGCCAGCAGCTTTCGGGACAGGGGGCTCACTGAAGCTTTCTTT. Full variable domain (rest looked up from reference TRBV5-6 and TRBJ1-1): DAGVTQSPTHLIKTRGQQVTLRCSPKSGHDTVSWYQQALGQGPQFIFQYYEEEERQRGNFPDRFSGHQFPNYSSELNVNALLLGDSALYLCASSFRDRGLTEAFFGQGTRLTVV.

V gene TRBV10-3 combines with J gene TRBJ1-1; 8 bases fit TRBD1. J lost 4 bases, V lost 2 bases, and 6 bases had no gene match. The CDR3 is 15 amino acids. Per the germline V gene, CDR1 is ENHRY and CDR2 is SYGVKD. Here the CDR3 reads CAISEVGQGGTEAFF. CDR3 bases: TGTGCCATCAGTGAGGTAGGACAGGGTGGCACTGAAGCTTTCTTT.

Relative to its sample, this clonotype is medium-sized. The chain carries TRBV6-2 or TRBV6-3 and TRBJ2-3, with 13 bases identical to TRBD2. The junction had 4 bases not matched to a gene; V was cut back by 6 bases and J by 13 bases. CDR3 size: 12 residues. Germline V gene sequence: CDR1 MNHEY, CDR2 SVGEGT. The DNA for the CDR3 is TGTGCCAGCAGATCAACTAGCGGGGGGGAGTATTTT. Its translation is CASRSTSGGEYF.

This clonotype came up once. The CDR3 DNA reads as TGTGCCAGCAGTTATCCGGGAGCCATGTACGAGCAGTACTTC. Protein sequence: CASSYPGAMYEQYF. The chain joins TRBV7-9 to TRBJ2-7, with D maybe TRBD2 (6 bases). The germline V gene encodes CDR1 SEHNR and CDR2 FQNEAQ (reference sequence). V was shortened by 6 bases and J by 4 bases, with 16 bases between the two germline ends. This CDR3 spans 14 amino acids.

The rearrangement joins TRBV4-2 to TRBJ1-6; D is possibly TRBD1 (5 bases). Trimming shortened V by 0 bases and J by 7 bases, and 10 bases separated the two germline ends. The CDR3 is 15 amino acids. CDR1 is LGHNA and CDR2 is YNFKEQ in the germline V gene. CDR3 region: CASSQELGRNSPLHF. The CDR3 coding sequence is TGTGCCAGCAGCCAAGAGCTGGGGCGAAATTCACCCCTCCACTTT.

DNA of the CDR3: TGTGCCAGCAGCTTAAGGGCTAGCGTTTTGAGGGCAGATACGCAGTATTTT. Translated, it gives CASSLRASVLRADTQYF. The chain combines TRBV7-3 with TRBJ2-3, with D possibly being TRBD2 (6 bases). Germline V CDR1 and CDR2: SGHTA, FQGTGA. V was trimmed by 1 base and J by 4 bases, leaving 18 bases between them. This CDR3 comprises 17 residues. Using reference TRBV7-3 and TRBJ2-3 for the parts outside the CDR3, the full variable domain is GAGVSQTPSNKVTEKGKYVELRCDPISGHTALYWYRQSLGQGPEFLIYFQGTGAADDSGLPNDRFFAVRPEGSVSTLKIQRTERGDSAVYLCASSLRASVLRADTQYFGPGTRLTVL.

This clonotype was detected a few times. The V gene is TRBV2, the J gene TRBJ2-5, with 8 bases identical to TRBD2. The V gene's germline CDR1 is SNHLY and CDR2 FYNNEI. J lost 5 bases, V lost 7 bases, and 9 bases had no gene match. The CDR3 spans 14 residues. Here the CDR3 reads CASNPAGVGETQYF. CDR3 in DNA: TGTGCCAGCAATCCAGCGGGAGTAGGGGAGACCCAGTACTTC.

The V call is TRBV30, the J call TRBJ2-6, with D perhaps matching TRBD1 or TRBD2 (6 bases each). V gave up 0 bases and J gave up 1 base, with 16 bases separating them. In germline, CDR1 is GTSNPN, CDR2 SVGIG (reference sequence). This CDR3 is 18 amino acids long. Written as DNA, the CDR3 is TGTGCCTGGAGTGTACCTCTGGGGGGCGGATCTGGGGCCAACGTCCTGACTTTC. It encodes CAWSVPLGGGSGANVLTF.

V is TRBV27 and J is TRBJ2-7; TRBD1 matches at 8 bases. Germline V lookup: CDR1 MNHEY, CDR2 SMNVEV (reference sequence). With V trimmed by 1 base and J by 0 bases, 5 bases remained unmatched. This CDR3 contains 16 residues. CDR3 nucleotide sequence: TGTGCCAGCAGTTTATACGACAGGGGAAGCTCCTACGAGCAGTACTTC. Protein: CASSLYDRGSSYEQYF.

The CDR3 nucleotides are TGTGCCAGCAGCCAGCAGGGGGCAACCACTGAAGCTTTCTTT. Translated, it gives CASSQQGATTEAFF. The chain employs TRBV11-2 and TRBJ1-1; 8 nucleotides line up with TRBD1. The germline CDR1 and CDR2 sequences are SGHAT and FQNNGV. The CDR3 spans 14 residues. The junction had 6 bases not matched to a gene; V was cut back by 5 bases and J by 4 bases.

The genes are TRBV6-1 and TRBJ2-5; 7 nucleotides line up with TRBD1. J was trimmed by 2 bases and V by 1 base; bases with no gene match: 10. The germline V gene encodes CDR1 MNHNS and CDR2 SASEGT. The CDR3 totals 17 residues. As DNA, the CDR3 is TGTGCCAGCAGTGAAGGCCAAGCCTCGGGACAGCAAGAGACCCAGTACTTC. Translated, it gives CASSEGQASGQQETQYF.

The gene calls are TRBV6-1 and TRBJ1-2; TRBD1 is a possible D gene (5 bases). The CDR3 has 13 amino acids. V dropped 11 bases and J dropped 8 bases, with 21 bases sitting between them. Germline CDR1 is MNHNS and CDR2 is SASEGT. CDR3 residues: CAVRHGVGLGYTF. CDR3 nucleotide sequence: TGTGCCGTACGACACGGGGTGGGACTGGGCTACACCTTC.

This chain uses TRBV7-9 with TRBJ2-1, with D possibly being TRBD2 (5 bases). The J call may not be correct, given that the DNA end is closer to TRBJ2-7. Germline assignment: CDR1 SEHNR and CDR2 FQNEAQ (reference sequence). The CDR3 contains 15 residues. The CDR3 spells CASSAPEFRGYEQYF. CDR3 nucleotides: TGTGCCAGCAGCGCTCCAGAGTTTCGAGGGTACGAGCAGTACTTC.

The genes are TRBV20-1 and TRBJ2-4, with a tentative D call TRBD1 (6 bases). The V and J ends lost 6 bases and 0 bases respectively, with 15 bases between them. This CDR3 comprises 15 residues. Germline assignment: CDR1 DFQATT and CDR2 SNEGSKA (reference sequence). CDR3 nucleotide sequence: TGCAGTGCCGAAGGGGGAGCGGTAGCCAAAAACATTCAGTACTTC. Translation gives CSAEGGAVAKNIQYF.

V gene TRBV12-3 or TRBV12-4 combines with J gene TRBJ2-5; TRBD2 matches 8 bases. Trimming at V came to 4 bases and at J to 5 bases, leaving 12 bases not matched to a gene. This CDR3 contains 16 residues. This chain's CDR3 is CASSWAGGVLRETQYF. The CDR3 nucleotides read TGTGCCAGCAGTTGGGCGGGGGGCGTCCTCCGGGAGACCCAGTACTTC.

This chain joins TRBV28 and TRBJ2-3; possibly TRBD2 for D (7 bases). The CDR3 length is 15 residues. V dropped 8 bases and J dropped 2 bases, with 17 bases sitting between them. Germline CDR1 MDHEN, CDR2 SYDVKM. In DNA form, the CDR3 reads TGTGCCAGCGTGTCGGGGGGCCTTTTCACAGATACGCAGTATTTT. Protein sequence: CASVSGGLFTDTQYF.